The 13 T cell receptor beta chains in this list originate from one sample, sequenced in a study of blood T cell repertoires in COVID-19 (dated by TCRdb to about 2020). Library creation used the immunoSEQ multiplex PCR assay. Not all clones reach the TCRdb copy of this immuneACCESS table, which keeps in-frame sequences only. Checked studies attribute under half of the gap to unresolved V genes and leave the rest unexplained. This sample is represented by about 190,000 clones; around nine tenths of them were singletons. The leading ten clones occupy about 6.8% of the sample. Sequencing was carried out using peripheral blood. The receptors here all came from a woman in her 40s who had recovered from COVID-19.

The chain combines TRBV10-1 with TRBJ1-2, with TRBD1 matching over 9 bases. The CDR3 loop spans 16 amino acids. Unmatched junction bases numbered 10, after V lost 6 bases and J lost 2 bases. Per the germline V gene, CDR1 is WNHNN and CDR2 is SYGVQD (reference sequence). The CDR3 DNA reads as TGCGCCAGCAGCCTCGGGACAGGGAGAAGGAACTATGGCTACACCTTC. Translated: CASSLGTGRRNYGYTF.

The chain carries TRBV7-2 and TRBJ2-2; D may be TRBD1 (6 bases). V was clipped by 5 bases and J by 5 bases, with 15 bases between them. The CDR3 is made up of 15 amino acids. Germline lookup yields CDR1 SGHTA and CDR2 FQGNSA. The CDR3, as DNA: TGTGCCAGCAGCCTTCGACAGGTGTCGACCGGGGAGCTGTTTTTT. The encoded protein is CASSLRQVSTGELFF. Using reference TRBV7-2 and TRBJ2-2 for the parts outside the CDR3, the full variable domain is GAGVSQSPSNKVTEKGKDVELRCDPISGHTALYWYRQSLGQGLEFLIYFQGNSAPDKSGLPSDRFSAERTGGSVSTLTIQRTQQEDSAVYLCASSLRQVSTGELFFGEGSRLTVL.

The chain employs TRBV6-5 and TRBJ1-2, with D tentatively TRBD1 (6 bases). The CDR3 loop spans 13 amino acids. Deletions cut 3 bases from V and 6 bases from J, with 11 bases between. Germline V gene lookup returns CDR1 MNHEY and CDR2 SVGAGI. CDR3 coding DNA: TGTGCCAGCAGTTATCTAACAGGGAATGGCTACACCTTC. Its protein product is CASSYLTGNGYTF.

The J gene is TRBJ2-1, the V gene TRBV19; 10 positions agree with TRBD1. V shed 8 bases, J shed 4 bases, and the junction held 8 bases outside the gene matches. The CDR3 is 15 residues long. Germline CDR1 is LNHDA and CDR2 is SQIVND (reference sequence). The CDR3 is CASAPRDRGYNEQFF. The CDR3 DNA reads TGTGCCAGTGCACCCAGGGACAGGGGTTACAATGAGCAGTTCTTC.

The chain links TRBV18 to TRBJ1-5; TRBD1 matches 7 bases. The CDR3 sequence is 15 residues long. Germline loops: CDR1 KGHSH, CDR2 LQKENI. The junction had 9 bases not matched to a gene; V was cut back by 6 bases and J by 4 bases. The chain's CDR3 is CASSNSGTANQPQHF. The DNA for the CDR3 is TGTGCCAGCTCGAATAGCGGGACAGCAAATCAGCCCCAGCATTTT. The full variable domain, in which reference TRBV18 and TRBJ1-5 provide the parts outside the CDR3, is NAGVMQNPRHLVRRRGQEARLRCSPMKGHSHVYWYRQLPEEGLKFMVYLQKENIIDESGMPKERFSAEFPKEGPSILRIQQVVRGDSAAYFCASSNSGTANQPQHFGDGTRLSIL.

The table lists this clone with a few counts. The rearrangement uses TRBV27 and TRBJ1-1; 10 nucleotides agree with TRBD1. The CDR3 covers 15 residues. Germline lookup yields CDR1 MNHEY and CDR2 SMNVEV (reference sequence). The V segment lost 6 bases and the J segment 1 base; nucleotides outside the gene matches: 5. In nucleotides, the CDR3 is TGTGCCAGCAGAGGGACAGGGGAATCGAACACTGAAGCTTTCTTT. Translation: CASRGTGESNTEAFF.

The CDR3 nucleotides read TGTGCCAGCAGCCCCTCCAGGGTTAAGCAGTACTTC. Its protein product is CASSPSRVKQYF. The V gene is TRBV14, the J gene TRBJ2-7; D perhaps matches TRBD1 (5 bases). CDR3 length equals 12 residues. V was clipped by 4 bases and J by 8 bases, with 12 bases between them. From germline, CDR1 is SGHDN and CDR2 FVKESK.

This chain connects TRBV28 to TRBJ1-6; 8 nucleotides match TRBD1. CDR3 length: 16 amino acids. Trimming cost V 2 bases and J 6 bases; bases outside gene matches: 6. The germline V gene encodes CDR1 MDHEN and CDR2 SYDVKM. The CDR3 bases are TGTGCCAGCAGTTTAGGGCAGGGGGCATCTAATTCACCCCTCCACTTT. Protein: CASSLGQGASNSPLHF. Based on the CDR3 plus reference TRBV28 and TRBJ1-6, the full variable domain is DVKVTQSSRYLVKRTGEKVFLECVQDMDHENMFWYRQDPGLGLRLIYFSYDVKMKEKGDIPEGYSVSREKKERFSLILESASTNQTSMYLCASSLGQGASNSPLHFGNGTRLTVT.

This sequence joins TRBV28 and TRBJ1-2; 9 bases line up with TRBD1. The CDR3 has 16 residues. Germline CDR1 reads MDHEN; CDR2 reads SYDVKM. V lost 5 bases, J lost 1 base, and 8 bases stayed unmatched. The CDR3 sequence: CASSPGGQGVNYGYTF. As DNA, the CDR3 is TGTGCCAGCAGTCCCGGGGGACAGGGCGTTAACTATGGCTACACCTTC.

V is TRBV7-9 and J is TRBJ2-7; 14 bases agree with TRBD2. Per the germline V gene, CDR1 is SEHNR and CDR2 is FQNEAQ (reference sequence). The CDR3 contains 17 residues. J lost 2 bases, V lost 5 bases, and 8 bases had no gene match. The CDR3 nucleotides are TGTGCCAGCAGCCCATTCAAGACTAGCGGGAGGGCCTACGAGCAGTACTTC. This sequence encodes CASSPFKTSGRAYEQYF.

The table lists this clone with a few counts. The rearrangement links TRBV3-1 (or the pseudogene TRBV3-2) to TRBJ1-1, with 7 bases aligning to TRBD1. The germline gives CDR1 LGHDT, CDR2 YNNKEL (reference sequence). With 0 bases clipped from V and 6 bases from J, the junction kept 7 bases outside the gene matches. The CDR3 consists of 15 residues. In DNA form, the CDR3 reads TGTGCCAGCAGCCAAGAAGACAGGGATAGCGCTGAAGCTTTCTTT. Amino acid sequence: CASSQEDRDSAEAFF.

V gene TRBV28 combines with J gene TRBJ2-1; 8 bases match TRBD2. The germline gives CDR1 MDHEN, CDR2 SYDVKM. CDR3 length: 15 residues. V was pared by 3 bases and J by 4 bases, with 5 bases of the junction left unmatched. This CDR3 reads CASSFLGLGYNEQFF. Here the CDR3 DNA reads TGTGCCAGCAGTTTCTTGGGACTAGGGTACAATGAGCAGTTCTTC.

The rearrangement joins TRBV6-1 to TRBJ2-5; 9 positions agree with TRBD2. The CDR3 length is 15 residues. Trimming cost V 7 bases and J 2 bases; bases outside gene matches: 8. Germline V gives CDR1 MNHNS, CDR2 SASEGT. The CDR3 loop reads CASTIAGDRQETQYF. CDR3 sequence (DNA): TGTGCCAGCACCATAGCGGGAGATAGGCAAGAGACCCAGTACTTC.